The next 22 T cell receptor beta chains were all read from a single sample in a study of cytomegalovirus exposure and HLA in healthy donors. Use of 60 Vbeta and 13 Jbeta primers characterized the PCR. Profiled with immunoSEQ multiplex PCR; TCRdb holds only in-frame clones, not every one. Of roughly 150,000 clones listed, around 80% are singletons. The sample consisted of PBMCs. These receptor sequences come from a girl aged 5 to 17 in good health and CMV-seropositive.

This chain links TRBV6-1 with TRBJ1-5, with TRBD1 matching over 8 bases. The junction had 11 bases not matched to a gene; V was cut back by 10 bases and J by 6 bases. This CDR3 spans 14 amino acids. The germline CDR1 and CDR2 sequences are MNHNS and SASEGT. This CDR3 reads CAIASGGAGQPQHF. The CDR3 region has the DNA TGTGCCATTGCTTCAGGGGGCGCAGGTCAGCCCCAGCATTTT.

There are a few counts of this clone. The chain combines TRBV19 with TRBJ1-5; tentatively, D is TRBD1 (6 bases). The CDR3 has 15 residues. V was pared by 4 bases and J by 4 bases, with 14 bases between. Looked up from germline, CDR1 is LNHDA and CDR2 is SQIVND (reference sequence). The CDR3 protein is CASSTQGFFNQPQHF. Written as DNA, the CDR3 is TGTGCCAGTAGTACACAGGGTTTCTTTAATCAGCCCCAGCATTTT. The variable domain in full, completed from reference TRBV19 and TRBJ1-5, reads DGGITQSPKYLFRKEGQNVTLSCEQNLNHDAMYWYRQDPGQGLRLIYYSQIVNDFQKGDIAEGYSVSREKKESFPLTVTSAQKNPTAFYLCASSTQGFFNQPQHFGDGTRLSIL.

V gene TRBV28 combines with J gene TRBJ2-7; weak D call: TRBD1 (5 bases). The CDR3 extends over 13 amino acids. Germline V gives CDR1 MDHEN, CDR2 SYDVKM. Deletions cut 7 bases from V and 5 bases from J, with 15 bases between. The DNA of the CDR3 is TGTGCCAGCACCTTGCAGGGAACGGACGAGCAGTACTTC. This codes for CASTLQGTDEQYF.

This chain links TRBV10-3 with TRBJ1-1; possibly TRBD1 for D (5 bases). The CDR3 sequence is 14 residues long. Between the trimmed V and J ends, which lost 2 bases and 3 bases, there was a span of 10 bases. In germline, CDR1 is ENHRY, CDR2 SYGVKD. The CDR3 here is CAISEIWGDTEAFF. CDR3 DNA sequence: TGTGCCATCAGTGAGATTTGGGGCGACACTGAAGCTTTCTTT.

The CDR3 protein is CASSLGRGRYGANVLTF. The CDR3 coding sequence is TGTGCCAGCAGCTTAGGCAGGGGGCGTTATGGGGCCAACGTCCTGACTTTC. This chain connects TRBV5-4 to TRBJ2-6, with TRBD1 matching 8 bases. Germline V gene data show CDR1 as SGHNT and CDR2 as YYREEE (reference sequence). The length of the CDR3 is 17 residues. Germline trimming cut 2 bases from V and 3 bases from J; bases unmatched to any gene: 7. Looking up the rest from reference TRBV5-4 and TRBJ2-6 gives the full variable domain: ETGVTQSPTHLIKTRGQQVTLRCSSQSGHNTVSWYQQALGQGPQFIFQYYREEENGRGNFPPRFSGLQFPNYSSELNVNALELDDSALYLCASSLGRGRYGANVLTFGAGSRLTVL.

V and J are TRBV29-1 and TRBJ1-1; D not resolved. The CDR3 is 13 amino acids. Trimming took off 4 bases at V and 2 bases at J, with 11 bases between the two ends. Germline CDR1 and CDR2: SQVTM and ANQGSEA. In DNA form, the CDR3 reads TGCAGCGTTGGTGGCGGAGGTAACACTGAAGCTTTCTTT. Protein sequence: CSVGGGGNTEAFF.

The V and J genes are TRBV7-3 and TRBJ2-1, with TRBD2 identical over 9 bases. Trimming cost V 2 bases and J 4 bases; bases outside gene matches: 6. The CDR3 loop spans 16 amino acids. CDR1 is SGHTA and CDR2 is FQGTGA in the germline V gene. The CDR3 DNA sequence: TGTGCCAGCAGCTTAGCGGGAGGGAGCGGTTACAATGAGCAGTTCTTC. This gives the protein CASSLAGGSGYNEQFF. Full variable domain (outside the CDR3, taken from reference TRBV7-3 and TRBJ2-1): GAGVSQTPSNKVTEKGKYVELRCDPISGHTALYWYRQSLGQGPEFLIYFQGTGAADDSGLPNDRFFAVRPEGSVSTLKIQRTERGDSAVYLCASSLAGGSGYNEQFFGPGTRLTVL.

The chain carries TRBV5-6 and TRBJ1-1; no clear D. Germline CDR1 SGHDT, CDR2 YYEEEE. The CDR3 runs to 13 residues. Trimming removed 5 bases at V and 8 bases at J, with 16 bases between. The DNA for the CDR3 is TGTGCCAGCAGAAAAACCTCAGGATCCGAAGCTTTCTTT. This sequence encodes CASRKTSGSEAFF.

The CDR3 sequence: CASSLAVQGAETQYF. CDR3 bases: TGTGCCAGCAGCTTAGCAGTCCAGGGGGCAGAGACCCAGTACTTC. The rearrangement joins TRBV7-2 to TRBJ2-5, with TRBD1 matching 8 bases. The CDR3 is made up of 15 amino acids. Germline CDR1 SGHTA, CDR2 FQGNSA. V was clipped by 0 bases and J by 4 bases; unmatched bases: 4.

V usage is TRBV28 and J usage is TRBJ1-1; 7 bases fit TRBD1. The trim removed 2 bases at V and 8 bases at J, leaving 5 bases unmatched. This CDR3 comprises 13 residues. Germline CDR1 is MDHEN and CDR2 is SYDVKM. The CDR3 bases are TGTGCCAGCAGTTTAGGGGGACAGTTAGAAGCTTTCTTT. This gives the protein CASSLGGQLEAFF.

The chain joins TRBV7-9 to TRBJ2-2, with TRBD2 as a possible D gene (6 bases). Trimming stripped 5 bases from V and 7 bases from J, with 17 bases between. The CDR3 is 15 residues long. Germline loops: CDR1 SEHNR, CDR2 FQNEAQ (reference sequence). CDR3 nucleotides: TGTGCCAGCAGCCGAGATGCGGGGTTGAGCGGGGAGCTGTTTTTT. Amino acids: CASSRDAGLSGELFF.

The chain joins TRBV19 to TRBJ2-3; possibly TRBD2 for D (5 bases). Germline V gene lookup returns CDR1 LNHDA and CDR2 SQIVND (reference sequence). This CDR3 comprises 15 residues. Trimming took 4 bases from V and 5 from J, leaving 16 bases between them. CDR3 nucleotides: TGTGCCAGTAGTAGGTCGGGCGGGTTACGAGATACGCAGTATTTT. Protein sequence: CASSRSGGLRDTQYF.

This chain connects TRBV29-1 to TRBJ2-1, with D perhaps TRBD1 (7 bases). The germline V gene encodes CDR1 SQVTM and CDR2 ANQGSEA. V was clipped by 7 bases and J by 9 bases, with 19 bases between them. CDR3 size: 13 residues. CDR3 loop: CSAKRPQGGEQFF. The CDR3 DNA reads TGCAGCGCGAAGAGACCGCAGGGGGGTGAGCAGTTCTTC.

The chain uses TRBV5-1 and TRBJ2-2; 7 bases map to TRBD1. The CDR3 is 14 residues long. CDR1 and CDR2 from the germline V gene are SGHRS and YFSETQ. V shed 4 bases and J 5 bases; nucleotides not matched to a gene: 5. The DNA for the CDR3 is TGCGCCAGCAGCCAGGGGGTGAATACCGGGGAGCTGTTTTTT. It codes for CASSQGVNTGELFF.

The chain carries TRBV28 and TRBJ1-4; 7 bases map to TRBD1. The CDR3 length is 15 residues. Germline values: CDR1 MDHEN, CDR2 SYDVKM. The J segment lost 10 bases and the V segment lost 6 bases, leaving 14 bases of the junction unmatched. CDR3 amino acids: CASRTDRADLGKLFF. The CDR3 DNA reads TGTGCCAGCAGAACAGACAGGGCAGATCTCGGAAAACTGTTTTTT.

The chain is built from TRBV10-1 and TRBJ2-5; D perhaps matches TRBD2 (6 bases). This CDR3 is built from 11 residues. Germline loops: CDR1 WNHNN, CDR2 SYGVQD (reference sequence). V lost 2 bases and J 9 bases, leaving 7 bases between the germline ends. The CDR3 DNA follows: TGCGCCAGCAGTGAGGGGGAGGCCCAGTACTTC. The encoded protein is CASSEGEAQYF.

The chain employs TRBV19 and TRBJ2-2; perhaps TRBD2 as D (5 bases). CDR1 is LNHDA, CDR2 SQIVND, per germline (reference sequence). The CDR3 has 14 amino acids. Trimming pared 4 bases from V and 2 bases from J, leaving 8 bases between. Written as DNA, the CDR3 is TGTGCCAGTAGTACGAGGGTAAACACCGGGGAGCTGTTTTTT. Its protein product is CASSTRVNTGELFF.

The CDR3 DNA follows: TGCAGCGTTGACGCCGGGGACAACTACCAAGAGACCCAGTACTTC. As protein: CSVDAGDNYQETQYF. The gene calls are TRBV29-1 and TRBJ2-5, with D possibly being TRBD1 (6 bases). Trimming removed 3 bases from V and 0 bases from J, with 14 bases in between. Germline CDR1 SQVTM, CDR2 ANQGSEA. This CDR3 spans 15 amino acids.

This chain joins TRBV5-8 and TRBJ1-2; 9 bases fit TRBD1. The CDR3 spans 16 residues. The J segment lost 3 bases and the V segment lost 0 bases, leaving 6 bases of the junction unmatched. Germline CDR1 reads SGHTS; CDR2 reads YDEGEE. The CDR3: CASSLAVRDRDYGYTF. CDR3 DNA: TGTGCCAGCAGCTTGGCGGTCCGGGACAGGGACTATGGCTACACCTTC.

This clone was seen a few times. This chain uses TRBV27 with TRBJ2-7, with a possible D match to TRBD2 (6 bases). This CDR3 is 15 amino acids long. V was clipped by 2 bases and J by 3 bases, with 14 bases between them. In germline, CDR1 is MNHEY, CDR2 SMNVEV (reference sequence). CDR3 nucleotides: TGTGCCAGCAGTTTAACCGGGGGAGCCTACTACGAGCAGTACTTC. Protein: CASSLTGGAYYEQYF.

V is TRBV27 and J is TRBJ2-2, with D hard to call. In germline, CDR1 is MNHEY, CDR2 SMNVEV (reference sequence). Trimming shortened V by 3 bases and J by 5 bases, and 13 bases separated the two germline ends. The CDR3 contains 15 residues. The CDR3 coding sequence is TGTGCCAGCAGTTTGACAACCTCGTGGACCGGGGAGCTGTTTTTT. Amino acids: CASSLTTSWTGELFF.

CDR3 sequence reads: CASSYSRQGADTQYF. The DNA of the CDR3 is TGTGCCAGCAGTTACTCGCGACAGGGGGCAGATACGCAGTATTTT. The V gene is TRBV6-6, the J gene TRBJ2-3; 9 bases fit TRBD1. There are 15 residues in the CDR3. Germline V gives CDR1 MNHNY, CDR2 SVGAGI (reference sequence). J lost 4 bases, V lost 0 bases, and 2 bases had no gene match.